This T cell receptor beta chain was observed in a study of shared clonotypes between healthy human individuals. The sorted-subset replicate PCRs were given 200 ng DNA, which is roughly 30,000 T cell genomes. Some clones are missing from TCRdb's copy, which holds only in-frame ones; the method was immunoSEQ multiplex PCR. The top ten hold less than 0.15% of the sample, which has 2,100,000 or so clones, approximately 94% seen once. Looked up from germline, CDR1 is MGHDK and CDR2 is SYGVNS. The CDR3 totals 14 residues. V lost 7 bases and J 5 bases, leaving 15 bases between the germline ends. This receptor was obtained from a young man in good health. Sample: naive CD4+ T cells sorted from blood. Subset defined: CD45RA+ positively selected. This chain connects TRBV25-1 to TRBJ1-5; D ambiguous. For the CDR3, the DNA is TGTGCCAGCACTCGTTCGGGTGCCGATCAGCCCCAGCATTTT. Amino acids: CASTRSGADQPQHF.